This entry lists 26 T cell receptor beta chains sequenced from one sample in a study of CD8 T cells in ankylosing spondylitis. Their target antigens are unknown. Study-wide results and caveats: Fewer than ten highly homologous variants made up a TCR beta motif, and this motif appeared characteristic of ankylosing spondylitis blood.

TCRdb itself ran the 5' RACE reads through MiXCR, one entry per CDR3 protein. The table records almost 400,000 distinct CDR3 sequences, around 20% of them present only once. What was sequenced was blood, either unsorted or a sorted T cell fraction (not recorded which). These receptors originate from a male donor with ankylosing spondylitis.

This clonotype came up a few times. The chain carries TRBV27 and TRBJ2-3; 8 positions agree with TRBD1. The V segment lost 6 bases and the J segment 4 bases; nucleotides outside the gene matches: 15. The CDR3 has 17 amino acids. CDR1 and CDR2 from the germline V gene are MNHEY and SMNVEV (reference sequence). Here the CDR3 reads CASRRADRGGGADTQYF. The CDR3 bases are TGTGCCAGCAGAAGGGCAGACAGGGGAGGAGGAGCAGATACGCAGTATTTT.

The chain carries TRBV14 and TRBJ2-6; D tentatively reads TRBD1 or TRBD2 (6 bases each). Germline V CDR1 and CDR2: SGHDN, FVKESK. V dropped 4 bases and J dropped 3 bases, with 13 bases sitting between them. The CDR3 is made up of 16 amino acids. The CDR3 region is CASSRIRGDGANVLTF. DNA for the CDR3: TGTGCCAGCAGCCGAATAAGGGGGGATGGGGCCAACGTCCTGACTTTC.

The CDR3 loop reads CASSLVGQGGTGELFF. DNA of the CDR3: TGTGCCAGCAGCTTAGTGGGACAGGGCGGCACCGGGGAGCTGTTTTTT. This chain uses TRBV7-6 with TRBJ2-2, with 9 positions matching TRBD1. The V segment lost 1 base and the J segment 4 bases; nucleotides outside the gene matches: 4. The CDR3 sequence is 16 residues long. Germline-derived CDR1 and CDR2 are SGHVS and FNYEAQ.

The chain joins TRBV4-1 to TRBJ1-1; D gene uncertain. Trimming took 6 bases from V and 0 from J, leaving 17 bases between them. The V gene's germline CDR1 is MGHRA and CDR2 YSYEKL. This CDR3 has 16 residues. The chain's CDR3 is CASRFETSGVNTEAFF. The CDR3 DNA follows: TGCGCCAGCAGGTTCGAAACCTCTGGCGTGAACACTGAAGCTTTCTTT.

In this sample, this clonotype turned up a few times. This chain joins TRBV7-2 and TRBJ2-1, with 13 nucleotides matching TRBD2. The CDR3 consists of 15 residues. The junction had 3 bases not matched to a gene; V was cut back by 6 bases and J by 4 bases. CDR1 is SGHTA, CDR2 FQGNSA, per germline. For the CDR3, the DNA is TGTGCCAGCAGGGGGACTAGCGGGAATTACAATGAGCAGTTCTTC. Amino acids: CASRGTSGNYNEQFF.

The sample holds many counts of this clonotype. The chain has TRBV10-3 and TRBJ1-1; tentative D call: TRBD1 (6 bases). CDR1 ENHRY and CDR2 SYGVKD come from the germline V gene. The CDR3 sequence is 14 residues long. V was clipped by 10 bases and J by 0 bases, with 15 bases between them. CDR3 sequence (DNA): TGTGCCACTGGGGGCAATGGGATGAACACTGAAGCTTTCTTT. Translating gives CATGGNGMNTEAFF.

The J gene is TRBJ2-7, the V gene TRBV18, with D perhaps assigned TRBD1 or TRBD2 (6 bases each). The V end lost 2 bases, the J end lost 0 bases, and 8 bases lay between the germline ends. Germline values: CDR1 KGHSH, CDR2 LQKENI. The CDR3 contains 14 residues. CDR3 sequence: CASSPAGHSYEQYF. The CDR3 DNA reads TGTGCCAGCTCACCAGCGGGACACTCCTACGAGCAGTACTTC. The full variable domain, its missing parts supplied by reference TRBV18 and TRBJ2-7, is NAGVMQNPRHLVRRRGQEARLRCSPMKGHSHVYWYRQLPEEGLKFMVYLQKENIIDESGMPKERFSAEFPKEGPSILRIQQVVRGDSAAYFCASSPAGHSYEQYFGPGTRLTVT.

V gene TRBV3-1 combines with J gene TRBJ2-1; 12 nucleotides agree with TRBD2. The CDR3 consists of 15 residues. The germline CDR1 and CDR2 sequences are LGHDT and YNNKEL (reference sequence). V lost 2 bases, J lost 9 bases, and 5 bases stayed unmatched. The CDR3 sequence: CASSQLRLAGVEQFF. CDR3 in DNA: TGTGCCAGCAGCCAACTTAGACTAGCGGGAGTTGAGCAGTTCTTC.

The table lists this clonotype with many counts. The chain recombines TRBV6-1 with TRBJ1-5; 10 nucleotides agree with TRBD1. Unmatched junction bases numbered 4, after V lost 6 bases and J lost 5 bases. Per germline, CDR1 MNHNS and CDR2 SASEGT. CDR3 length: 14 amino acids. CDR3: CASSRDRGDQPQHF. For the CDR3, the DNA is TGTGCCAGCAGCCGGGACAGGGGTGATCAGCCCCAGCATTTT.

The table lists this clonotype with a few counts. V gene TRBV19 combines with J gene TRBJ2-3; D is uncertain. Between the trimmed V and J ends, which lost 7 bases and 5 bases, there was a span of 13 bases. The CDR3 covers 13 residues. CDR1 and CDR2 from the germline V gene are LNHDA and SQIVND (reference sequence). The CDR3 nucleotides read TGTGCCAGTAACAAACGGGCGGAAGATACGCAGTATTTT. Its protein product is CASNKRAEDTQYF.

This chain uses TRBV7-3 with TRBJ2-1; D is possibly TRBD1 or TRBD2 (5 bases each). CDR1 is SGHTA, CDR2 FQGTGA, per germline. This CDR3 has 14 amino acids. Trimming stripped 5 bases from V and 3 bases from J, with 11 bases between. CDR3 sequence reads: CASSPGRNYNEQFF. CDR3 nucleotides: TGTGCCAGCAGCCCGGGACGGAACTACAATGAGCAGTTCTTC.

This clonotype appeared a few times. V is TRBV28 and J is TRBJ2-1, with 10 bases identical to TRBD2. V lost 7 bases to trimming and J lost 8 bases; unmatched junction nucleotides: 20. CDR3 length: 18 residues. Germline lookup yields CDR1 MDHEN and CDR2 SYDVKM. The CDR3 is CASTMTFLRLAGIHEQFF. DNA for the CDR3: TGTGCCAGCACCATGACGTTCCTCCGACTAGCGGGTATCCATGAGCAGTTCTTC.

This clonotype was counted a few times. The rearrangement joins TRBV12-3 or TRBV12-4 to TRBJ1-5, with 9 bases fitting TRBD1. Losses at the gene ends were 6 bases for V and 7 bases for J; bases not matched to a gene: 16. The CDR3 loop spans 17 amino acids. CDR3 loop: CASSYRPNRDREQPQHF. In DNA, the CDR3 is TGTGCCAGCAGCTATCGCCCAAACCGGGACAGGGAACAGCCCCAGCATTTT.

This clonotype was seen a handful of times. The CDR3 loop reads CASSPGLAGFGETQYF. The CDR3 coding sequence is TGTGCCAGCAGTCCCGGACTAGCGGGATTCGGAGAGACCCAGTACTTC. The gene calls are TRBV6-1 and TRBJ2-5, with 12 bases lining up with TRBD2. With 5 bases clipped from V and 4 bases from J, the junction kept 8 bases outside the gene matches. The CDR3 covers 16 residues. Germline assignment: CDR1 MNHNS and CDR2 SASEGT.

A few counts support this clonotype. This chain connects TRBV7-9 to TRBJ1-4; unclear D gene. Deletions cut 1 base from V and 7 bases from J, with 13 bases between. Germline V gives CDR1 SEHNR, CDR2 FQNEAQ (reference sequence). This CDR3 is 15 amino acids long. In nucleotides, the CDR3 is TGTGCCAGCAGCTTAGGGGCCTCCTTTGGTGAAAAACTGTTTTTT. It specifies CASSLGASFGEKLFF.

This clonotype was picked up a small number of times. The V call is TRBV4-3, the J call TRBJ1-2; D gene unclear. CDR3 size: 13 residues. The germline CDR1 and CDR2 sequences are LGHNA and YSLEER. V lost 1 base and J lost 5, with 8 bases in between. The CDR3 spells CASSQAAGYGYTF. The CDR3 DNA reads as TGCGCCAGCAGCCAAGCTGCCGGTTATGGCTACACCTTC.

This clonotype was counted many times. The chain couples TRBV5-1 to TRBJ1-1; D perhaps matches TRBD1 (6 bases). V lost 0 bases to trimming and J lost 4 bases, with 10 bases between them. Germline CDR1 reads SGHRS; CDR2 reads YFSETQ. The CDR3 has 14 amino acids. In nucleotides, the CDR3 is TGCGCCAGCAGCTTGGTTCCAGGGGTCACTGAAGCTTTCTTT. Translating gives CASSLVPGVTEAFF. The whole variable domain, filled in from reference TRBV5-1 and TRBJ1-1, reads KAGVTQTPRYLIKTRGQQVTLSCSPISGHRSVSWYQQTPGQGLQFLFEYFSETQRNKGNFPGRFSGRQFSNSRSEMNVSTLELGDSALYLCASSLVPGVTEAFFGQGTRLTVV.

The chain links TRBV6-1 to TRBJ2-2; 15 nucleotides align to TRBD2. Germline V gene lookup returns CDR1 MNHNS and CDR2 SASEGT. The CDR3 is made up of 17 amino acids. J gave up 4 bases and V 7 bases, and 7 bases lay outside the gene matches. CDR3 sequence (DNA): TGTGCCAGCAACCGAGGACTAGCGGGAGGGCCCACCGGGGAGCTGTTTTTT. It specifies CASNRGLAGGPTGELFF.

The chain employs TRBV5-4 and TRBJ1-3; D is ambiguous. The CDR3 runs to 19 residues. Germline V lookup: CDR1 SGHNT, CDR2 YYREEE (reference sequence). V was pared by 0 bases and J by 0 bases, with 19 bases between. The CDR3 loop reads CASSLGLQFSSSSGNTIYF. CDR3 sequence (DNA): TGTGCCAGCAGCTTGGGGTTACAGTTTTCTTCGAGCTCTGGAAACACCATATATTTT.

This clonotype was counted between two and nine times. The chain joins TRBV24-1 to TRBJ2-3; TRBD1 or TRBD2 may be the D gene (5 bases each). The V end lost 3 bases, the J end lost 0 bases, and 15 bases lay between the germline ends. From germline, CDR1 is KGHDR and CDR2 SFDVKD. This CDR3 contains 17 residues. CDR3 bases: TGTGCCACCAGTGATGCTGGGACCGGATCTAGCACAGATACGCAGTATTTT. It encodes CATSDAGTGSSTDTQYF.

On this clonotype itself: Likely a read error: the CDR3 ends without its conserved phenylalanine or tryptophan. The DNA is omitted, as the CDR3 cannot be located on it reliably, and the CDR3 follows TCRdb's listing. The chain combines TRBV5-1 with TRBJ2-1. Both ends counted, the CDR3 spans 9 residues. Germline assignment: CDR1 SGHRS and CDR2 YFSETQ. The CDR3 sequence: CASDCRRSP.

This clonotype has a count of ten or more. V and J are TRBV12-3 or TRBV12-4 and TRBJ2-5; 8 bases are shared with TRBD1. V was pared by 5 bases and J by 5 bases, with 7 bases of the junction left unmatched. The CDR3 contains 14 residues. The CDR3 region is CASSSGQGGETQYF. The DNA of the CDR3 is TGTGCCAGCAGTAGCGGACAGGGTGGGGAGACCCAGTACTTC.

The rearrangement uses TRBV9 and TRBJ1-2; TRBD1 is a possible D gene (6 bases). CDR1 is SGDLS, CDR2 YYNGEE, per germline. The CDR3 is 15 residues long. The ends were cut back, 2 bases at V and 8 bases at J, with 19 bases in the middle. The CDR3 sequence is CASSVRDKGSGGYTF. The CDR3 DNA sequence: TGTGCCAGCAGCGTCCGGGACAAGGGGAGCGGGGGCTACACCTTC.

The chain carries TRBV5-6 and TRBJ1-6; 9 positions match TRBD1. The germline V gene encodes CDR1 SGHDT and CDR2 YYEEEE. Losses at the gene ends were 4 bases for V and 7 bases for J; bases not matched to a gene: 6. This CDR3 is built from 15 residues. CDR3 nucleotides: TGTGCCAGCAGCCTCAAGGGACAGGGAAATTCACCCCTCCACTTT. Translating gives CASSLKGQGNSPLHF.

The chain has TRBV12-3 or TRBV12-4 and TRBJ1-5, with 9 bases aligning to TRBD1. The CDR3 is 14 amino acids. The V gene end was trimmed by 3 bases and the J gene end by 7 bases; junction bases not matched to a gene: 4. The CDR3: CASSLTGGRQPQHF. CDR3 DNA: TGTGCCAGCAGTTTGACAGGGGGAAGGCAGCCCCAGCATTTT.

Only a few counts were recorded for this clonotype. The chain joins TRBV12-3 or TRBV12-4 to TRBJ2-5, with 7 positions matching TRBD1. The CDR3 sequence is 14 residues long. The junction had 5 bases not matched to a gene; V was cut back by 5 bases and J by 2 bases. The CDR3 sequence: CASSTGVRQETQYF. In nucleotides, the CDR3 is TGTGCCAGCAGTACAGGGGTGCGGCAAGAGACCCAGTACTTC.